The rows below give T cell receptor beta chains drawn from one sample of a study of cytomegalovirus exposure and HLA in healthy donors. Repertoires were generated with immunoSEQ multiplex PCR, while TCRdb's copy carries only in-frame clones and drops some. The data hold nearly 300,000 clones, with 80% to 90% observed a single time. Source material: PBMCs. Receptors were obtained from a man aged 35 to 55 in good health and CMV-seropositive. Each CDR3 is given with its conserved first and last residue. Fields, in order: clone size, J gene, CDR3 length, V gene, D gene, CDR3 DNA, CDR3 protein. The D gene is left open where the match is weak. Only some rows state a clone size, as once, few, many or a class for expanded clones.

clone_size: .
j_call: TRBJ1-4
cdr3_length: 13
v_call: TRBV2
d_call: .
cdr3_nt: TGTGCCAGCAGTACAGGGAAGGATGAAAAACTGTTTTTT
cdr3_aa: CASSTGKDEKLFF

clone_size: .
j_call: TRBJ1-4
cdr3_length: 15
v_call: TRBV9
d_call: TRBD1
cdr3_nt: TGTGCCAGCAGCGTAGCCGACAGGGTGAATGAAAAACTGTTTTTT
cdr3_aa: CASSVADRVNEKLFF

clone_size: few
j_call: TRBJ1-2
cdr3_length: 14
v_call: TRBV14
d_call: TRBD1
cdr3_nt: TGTGCCAGCAGCCAAGATGGGACAGGCTATGGCTACACCTTC
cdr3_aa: CASSQDGTGYGYTF

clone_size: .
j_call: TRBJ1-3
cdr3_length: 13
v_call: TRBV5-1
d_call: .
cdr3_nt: TGCGCCAGCAGCTTGCGGTCCGGAAACACCATATATTTT
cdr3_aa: CASSLRSGNTIYF

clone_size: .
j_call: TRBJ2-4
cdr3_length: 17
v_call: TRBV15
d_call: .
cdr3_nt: TGTGCCACCAGCAGAGATCATCCCAGTCCAACCAAAAACATTCAGTACTTC
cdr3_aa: CATSRDHPSPTKNIQYF

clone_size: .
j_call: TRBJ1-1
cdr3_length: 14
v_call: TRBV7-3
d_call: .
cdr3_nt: TGTGCCAGCAGCGCCGGGGCCGGGGGCACTGAAGCTTTCTTT
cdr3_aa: CASSAGAGGTEAFF

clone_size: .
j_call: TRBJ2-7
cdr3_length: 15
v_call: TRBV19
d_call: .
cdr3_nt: TGTGCCAGTAGTATAGCGACCCCGGGATCTTACGAGCAGTACTTC
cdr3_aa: CASSIATPGSYEQYF

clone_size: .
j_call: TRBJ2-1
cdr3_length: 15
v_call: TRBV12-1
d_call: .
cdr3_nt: TGTGCCAGCAGCATAGGGACAGGGTACTACAATGAGCAGTTCTTC
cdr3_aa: CASSIGTGYYNEQFF

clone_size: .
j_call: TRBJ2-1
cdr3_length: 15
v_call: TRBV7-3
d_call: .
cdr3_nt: TGTGCCAGCAGCTTGAGCAATTCTCTAAGCTCGGAGCAGTTCTTC
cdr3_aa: CASSLSNSLSSEQFF

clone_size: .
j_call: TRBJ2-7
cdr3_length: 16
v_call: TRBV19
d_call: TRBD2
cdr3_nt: TGTGCCAGTAGTAGTCCCTCCGGACTAGCGGGAAACGAGCAGTACTTC
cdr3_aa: CASSSPSGLAGNEQYF

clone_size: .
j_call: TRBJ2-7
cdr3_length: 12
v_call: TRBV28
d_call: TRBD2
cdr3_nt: TGTGCCAGCAGTTTATTAGGGACTAGCGTCATCTTC
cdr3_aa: CASSLLGTSVIF

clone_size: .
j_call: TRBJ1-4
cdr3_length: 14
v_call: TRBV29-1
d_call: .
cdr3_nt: TGCAGCGTTGAGGGACTTGCAACTAATGAAAAACTGTTTTTT
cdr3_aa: CSVEGLATNEKLFF

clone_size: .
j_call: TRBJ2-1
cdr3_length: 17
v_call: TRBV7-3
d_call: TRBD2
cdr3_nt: TGTGCCAGCAGCCCCAGAGAGTTAGGACTAGCAGGGAATGAGCAGTTCTTC
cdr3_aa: CASSPRELGLAGNEQFF

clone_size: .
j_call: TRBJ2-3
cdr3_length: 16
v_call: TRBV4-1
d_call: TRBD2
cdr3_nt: TGCGCCAGCAGCCGGACCGGGACTAGCGGGGACTTAACGCAGTATTTT
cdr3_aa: CASSRTGTSGDLTQYF

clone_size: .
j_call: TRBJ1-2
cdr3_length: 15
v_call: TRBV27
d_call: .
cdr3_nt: TGTGCCAGCAGTTTATCGGACGCAGGGTACTATGGCTACACCTTC
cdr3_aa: CASSLSDAGYYGYTF

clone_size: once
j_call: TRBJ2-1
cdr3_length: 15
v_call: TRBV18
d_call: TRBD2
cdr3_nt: TGTGCCAGCAAAGGACTAGCGGGGACCTACAATGAGCAGTTCTTC
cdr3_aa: CASKGLAGTYNEQFF

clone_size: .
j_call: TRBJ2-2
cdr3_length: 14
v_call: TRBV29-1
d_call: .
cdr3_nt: TGCAGCGTTGAGCATATCGGACTGTCTGGGGAGCTGTTTTTT
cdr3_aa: CSVEHIGLSGELFF

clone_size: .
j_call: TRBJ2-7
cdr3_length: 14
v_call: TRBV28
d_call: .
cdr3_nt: TGTGCCAGCACCAGATTGATAGGGGTTTACGAGCAGTACTTC
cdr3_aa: CASTRLIGVYEQYF

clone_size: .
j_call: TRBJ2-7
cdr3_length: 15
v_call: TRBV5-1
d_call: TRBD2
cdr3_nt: TGCGCCAGCAGCTTACGACTAGCGGGCTCCTACGAGCAGTACTTC
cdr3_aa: CASSLRLAGSYEQYF

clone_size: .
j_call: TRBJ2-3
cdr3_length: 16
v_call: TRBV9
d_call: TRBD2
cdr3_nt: TGTGCCAGCAGCGTAGGCGGCGGGAGTAGCACAGATACGCAGTATTTT
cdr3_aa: CASSVGGGSSTDTQYF

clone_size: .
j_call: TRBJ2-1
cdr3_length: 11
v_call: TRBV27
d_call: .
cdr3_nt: TGTGCCAGCCTAAATGCGAATGAGCAGTTCTTC
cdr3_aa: CASLNANEQFF

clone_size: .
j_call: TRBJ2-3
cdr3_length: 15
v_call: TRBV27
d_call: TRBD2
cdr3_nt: TGTGCCAGCAGTACCCCCACAAGCGGGACCCCTACGCAGTATTTT
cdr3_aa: CASSTPTSGTPTQYF

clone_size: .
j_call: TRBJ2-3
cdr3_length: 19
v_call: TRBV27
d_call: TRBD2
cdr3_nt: TGTGCCAGCAGAACAACAGGGCCGAGGCTAGCGGGAGTAGCAGATACGCAGTATTTT
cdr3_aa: CASRTTGPRLAGVADTQYF

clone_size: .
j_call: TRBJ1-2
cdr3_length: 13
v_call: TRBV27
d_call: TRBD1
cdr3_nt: TGTGCCAGCAGTTTCCAGGGACAGGGAGGCTACACCTTC
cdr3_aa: CASSFQGQGGYTF

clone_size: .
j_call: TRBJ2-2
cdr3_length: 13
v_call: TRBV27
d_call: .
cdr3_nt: TGTGCCAGCAGTCCAGACTACACCGGGGAGCTGTTTTTT
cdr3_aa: CASSPDYTGELFF

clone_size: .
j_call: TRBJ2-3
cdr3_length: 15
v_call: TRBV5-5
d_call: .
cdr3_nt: TGTGCCAGCAGCTTGTCTCGCGGCTACACAGATACGCAGTATTTT
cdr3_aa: CASSLSRGYTDTQYF

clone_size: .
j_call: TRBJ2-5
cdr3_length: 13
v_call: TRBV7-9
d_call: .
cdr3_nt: TGTGCCAGCAGCTTAGCGTTAGAAGAGACCCAGTACTTC
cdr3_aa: CASSLALEETQYF

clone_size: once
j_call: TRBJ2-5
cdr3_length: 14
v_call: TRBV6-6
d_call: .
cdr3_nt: TGTGCCAGCAGAATTCAGGGGCGCCAAGAGACCCAGTACTTC
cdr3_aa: CASRIQGRQETQYF

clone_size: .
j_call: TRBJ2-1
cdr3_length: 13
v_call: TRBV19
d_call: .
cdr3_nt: TGTGCCAGTAGTATTCTAGTAAGCAATGAGCAGTTCTTC
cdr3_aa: CASSILVSNEQFF

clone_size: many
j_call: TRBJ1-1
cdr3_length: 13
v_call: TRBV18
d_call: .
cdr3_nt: TGTGCCAGCTCACCAGCAGTGAACACTGAAGCTTTCTTT
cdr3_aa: CASSPAVNTEAFF

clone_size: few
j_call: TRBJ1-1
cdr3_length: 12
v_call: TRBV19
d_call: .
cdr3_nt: TGTGCCAGTAGTATACGGCAGGGAAAAGCTTTCTTT
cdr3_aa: CASSIRQGKAFF

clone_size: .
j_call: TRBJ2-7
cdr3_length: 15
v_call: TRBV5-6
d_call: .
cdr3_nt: TGTGCCAGCAGCTTGTCTGGGGACACTACCTACGAGCAGTACTTC
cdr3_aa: CASSLSGDTTYEQYF

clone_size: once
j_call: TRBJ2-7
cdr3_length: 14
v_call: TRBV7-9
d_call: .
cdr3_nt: TGTGCCAGCAGTCAACGGGACACCTCCTACGAGCAGTACTTC
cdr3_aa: CASSQRDTSYEQYF

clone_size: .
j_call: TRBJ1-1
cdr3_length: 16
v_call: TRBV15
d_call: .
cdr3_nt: TGTGCCACCAGCAGGGATAAGATGGCGGGGGCTTCTGAAGCTTTCTTT
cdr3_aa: CATSRDKMAGASEAFF

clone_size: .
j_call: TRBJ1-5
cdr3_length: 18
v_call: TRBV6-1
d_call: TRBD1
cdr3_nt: TGTGCCAGCAGTGAAGCGCCGCCCGGACAGGGGGCAGGGAAGCCCCAGCATTTT
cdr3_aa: CASSEAPPGQGAGKPQHF

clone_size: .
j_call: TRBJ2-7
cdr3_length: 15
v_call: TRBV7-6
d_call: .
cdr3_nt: TGTGCCAGCAGCACCGAGACAGAACAGTCCTACGAGCAGTACTTC
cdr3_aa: CASSTETEQSYEQYF

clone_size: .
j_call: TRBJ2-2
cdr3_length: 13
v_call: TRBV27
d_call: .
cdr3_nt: TGTGCCAGCAGTCCACGGAGAACCGGGGAGCTGTTTTTT
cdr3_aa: CASSPRRTGELFF

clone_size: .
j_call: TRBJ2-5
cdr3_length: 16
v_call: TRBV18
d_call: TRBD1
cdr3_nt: TGTGCCAGCTCAGAGGATGGGACAGGGGTCAGGGAGACCCAGTACTTC
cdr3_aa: CASSEDGTGVRETQYF

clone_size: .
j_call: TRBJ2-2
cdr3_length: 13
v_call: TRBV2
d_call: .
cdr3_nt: TGTGCCAGCAGTGCTCGGTACACCGGGGAGCTGTTTTTT
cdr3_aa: CASSARYTGELFF

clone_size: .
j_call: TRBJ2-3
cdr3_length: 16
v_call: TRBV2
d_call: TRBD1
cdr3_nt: TGTGCCAGCAGTGAACTTGGGACAGGGGTGTCAGATACGCAGTATTTT
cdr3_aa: CASSELGTGVSDTQYF

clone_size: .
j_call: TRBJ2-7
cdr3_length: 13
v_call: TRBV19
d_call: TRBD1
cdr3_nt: TGTGCCAGTCGGCAGGGGGCATCCTACGAGCAGTACTTC
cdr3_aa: CASRQGASYEQYF

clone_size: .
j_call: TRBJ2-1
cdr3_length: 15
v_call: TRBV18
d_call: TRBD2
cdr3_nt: TGTGCCAGCCGCCCAGGGAGGGGAAACTACAATGAGCAGTTCTTC
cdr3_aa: CASRPGRGNYNEQFF

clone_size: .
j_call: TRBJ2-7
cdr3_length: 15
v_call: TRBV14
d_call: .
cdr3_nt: TGTGCCAGCAGGCCCTCAGGACAGCAATTCTACGAGCAGTACTTC
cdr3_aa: CASRPSGQQFYEQYF

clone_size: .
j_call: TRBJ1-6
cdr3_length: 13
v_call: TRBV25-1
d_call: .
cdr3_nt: TGTGCCAGCAGTGAATATATAGGAGAACCCCTCCACTTT
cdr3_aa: CASSEYIGEPLHF

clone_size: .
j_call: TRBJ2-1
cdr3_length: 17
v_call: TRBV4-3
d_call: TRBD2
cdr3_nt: TGCGCCAGCAGCCAGGGGACTAGCGGGAGGCGAGGCAATGAGCAGTTCTTC
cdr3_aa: CASSQGTSGRRGNEQFF

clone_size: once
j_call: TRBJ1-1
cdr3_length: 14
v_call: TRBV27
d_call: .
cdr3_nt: TGTGCCAGCAGTTTATCAGGGAGGAACACTGAAGCTTTCTTT
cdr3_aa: CASSLSGRNTEAFF

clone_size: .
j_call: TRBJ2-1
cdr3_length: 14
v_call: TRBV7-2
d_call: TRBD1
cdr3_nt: TGTGCCAGCAGCCTGGCCGGGACAGCAAATGAGCAGTTCTTC
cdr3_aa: CASSLAGTANEQFF

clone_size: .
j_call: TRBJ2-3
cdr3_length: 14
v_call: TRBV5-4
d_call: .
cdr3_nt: TGTGCCAGCAGCCCGAGACAGGGCACAGATACGCAGTATTTT
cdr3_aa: CASSPRQGTDTQYF